A single sample is the source of the 10 T cell receptor beta chains below, sequenced in a study of shared clonotypes between healthy human individuals. Libraries were prepared by immunoSEQ multiplex PCR; TCRdb keeps only in-frame clonotypes and omits some of them. The sample holds about 490,000 clones; around 78% are singletons and the top ten take over 10%. Specimen: PBMCs. The receptors derive from a woman aged 40 to 50 in good health. Some clones in this sample may be carry-over from other donors' samples.

In the case of this clone: One end of the junction does not line up with germline, which may come from a read error. The chain combines TRBV6-1 with TRBJ2-7; D might be TRBD2 (5 bases). The CDR3 is 15 residues long. Germline CDR1 and CDR2: MNHNS and SASEGT. The CDR3, as DNA: TGTGTCAGCAGTGAAGCGCTCGGGGTCCAATACGAGCAGTACTTC. Its protein product is CVSSEALGVQYEQYF.

The chain recombines TRBV30 with TRBJ1-5; 11 nucleotides agree with TRBD1. The CDR3 extends over 15 amino acids. The germline CDR1 and CDR2 sequences are GTSNPN and SVGIG (reference sequence). The junction had 7 bases not matched to a gene; V was cut back by 3 bases and J by 6 bases. In DNA form, the CDR3 reads TGTGCCTGGAGGGCGGGTGGGACAGGGGGTCAGCCCCAGCATTTT. This gives the protein CAWRAGGTGGQPQHF. Drawing the rest from reference TRBV30 and TRBJ1-5, the complete variable domain is SQTIHQWPATLVQPVGSPLSLECTVEGTSNPNLYWYRQAAGRGLQLLFYSVGIGQISSEVPQNLSASRPQDRQFILSSKKLLLSDSGFYLCAWRAGGTGGQPQHFGDGTRLSIL.

This clone has only a few counts. The chain combines TRBV11-3 with TRBJ1-1; D gene uncertain. V lost 5 bases and J lost 1, with 8 bases in between. Germline CDR1 is SGHNT and CDR2 is YENEEA. The CDR3 is 13 amino acids. The CDR3 coding sequence is TGTGCCAGCAGCGCAGAAGAGAACACTGAAGCTTTCTTT. Protein sequence: CASSAEENTEAFF.

The chain links TRBV14 to TRBJ2-7; no clear D gene. Germline loops: CDR1 SGHDN, CDR2 FVKESK. This CDR3 comprises 15 residues. Trimming took off 1 base at V and 0 bases at J, with 10 bases between the two ends. CDR3 in DNA: TGTGCCAGCAGCCAAGTTCGGGCGTTCTCCTACGAGCAGTACTTC. It translates to CASSQVRAFSYEQYF.

The rearrangement links TRBV30 to TRBJ2-7; 7 bases align to TRBD1. Trimming cost V 2 bases and J 2 bases; bases outside gene matches: 3. The CDR3 is made up of 13 amino acids. Germline assignment: CDR1 GTSNPN and CDR2 SVGIG (reference sequence). CDR3 in amino acids: CAWSSGTAYEQYF. Written as DNA, the CDR3 is TGTGCCTGGAGTTCCGGGACAGCCTACGAGCAGTACTTC.

Comments on this clone: Other DNA variants within this sample encode the same CDR3. The chain recombines TRBV10-3 with TRBJ2-1; 7 bases map to TRBD2. V lost 4 bases to trimming and J lost 1 base; unmatched junction nucleotides: 1. The CDR3 extends over 14 amino acids. CDR1 ENHRY and CDR2 SYGVKD come from the germline V gene. In nucleotides, the CDR3 is TGTGCCATCAGTGGGACTAGTTCCTACAATGAGCAGTTCTTC. Translation: CAISGTSSYNEQFF.

The chain recombines TRBV2 with TRBJ1-1; perhaps TRBD1 as D (5 bases). V was cut by 1 base and J by 14 bases, with 14 bases left in between. CDR3 length: 12 amino acids. Germline V gives CDR1 SNHLY, CDR2 FYNNEI. CDR3 in amino acids: CASSEEGSGEFF. In DNA, the CDR3 is TGTGCCAGCAGTGAAGAGGGGAGTGGTGAATTCTTT.

The J gene is TRBJ1-1, the V gene TRBV10-3; TRBD1 is a possible D gene (6 bases). V was clipped by 4 bases and J by 3 bases, with 12 bases between them. Germline V CDR1 and CDR2: ENHRY, SYGVKD. This CDR3 contains 14 residues. The CDR3 here is CAISVGGGYTEAFF. CDR3 coding DNA: TGTGCCATCAGTGTGGGAGGGGGATACACTGAAGCTTTCTTT.

This chain connects TRBV28 to TRBJ2-7; D gene uncertain. The CDR3 is made up of 11 amino acids. V was trimmed by 5 bases and J by 6 bases, leaving 8 bases between them. Looked up from germline, CDR1 is MDHEN and CDR2 is SYDVKM. This chain's CDR3 is CASSPHREQYF. DNA of the CDR3: TGTGCCAGCAGTCCACACCGCGAGCAGTACTTC.

About this clone itself: One base away lies a much larger clone, so this may be a sequencing read error. The same CDR3 can be traced to other DNA sequences in this sample. The rearrangement uses TRBV29-1 and TRBJ2-6, with D hard to call. The CDR3 sequence is 16 residues long. Trimming took 0 bases from V and 4 from J, leaving 13 bases between them. Germline assignment: CDR1 SQVTM and CDR2 ANQGSEA. The CDR3 DNA follows: TGCAGCGTTGAAGATCCTCTTCTCTCCGGGGCCAACGTCCTGACTTTC. It encodes CSVEDPLLSGANVLTF. Based on the CDR3 plus reference TRBV29-1 and TRBJ2-6, the full variable domain is SAVISQKPSRDICQRGTSLTIQCQVDSQVTMMFWYRQQPGQSLTLIATANQGSEATYESGFVIDKFPISRPNLTFSTLTVSNMSPEDSSIYLCSVEDPLLSGANVLTFGAGSRLTVL.